The present T cell receptor beta chain was sequenced within a study of tumor-infiltrating lymphocytes in primary liver carcinoma. The study, taken as a whole, reports: Blood's top-250-clone fraction was significantly lower than that of tumors (p = 0.039). Tumor region pairs shared more overlap than did tumor-adjacent and tumor-blood pairs.

The CDR3 contains 17 residues. Per germline, CDR1 MNHEY and CDR2 SVGEGT. Comments on this clonotype: Its antigen is unidentified. Germline and junction disagree at one end, which may indicate a read error.

Both blood RNA, taken from unsorted whole blood, and germline DNA were extracted. Chronic HBV infection affected patients, none of whom had received treatment. cDNA specific to TCR beta was made from around 450 ng of total RNA, with a constant-region primer employed for priming. Library construction for TCR beta comprised three nested multiplex PCR rounds performed with slightly modified ARM-PCR. For around 10 cycles apiece, the opening two PCR rounds ran with TRBV1-TRBV30 forward primers and a C-beta reverse primer. TCRdb called the multiplex PCR reads again in MiXCR, with one record for every CDR3 protein. The table includes fewer than 350,000 distinct CDR3 sequences, approximately 65% detected once.

This rearrangement joins TRBV6-2 or TRBV6-3 to TRBJ2-1; D remains ambiguous. What was sequenced was peripheral blood. The clonotype was recovered from a man aged 40-55 years with primary liver carcinoma and hepatitis B virus infection. The CDR3 sequence is CASITGRRISSYNERFF. In DNA form, the CDR3 reads TGTGCCAGCATTACGGGCCGTCGGATAAGCTCCTACAATGAGCGGTTCTTC.